This entry lists 21 T cell receptor beta chains sequenced from one sample in a study of Tregs in tolerant kidney transplant recipients. Recipients received nonmyeloablative bone marrow transplants from related graft donors, with transient mixed chimerism. The data were produced by immunoSEQ multiplex PCR, yet TCRdb's version contains in-frame clones alone and is incomplete. Seen in this sample are about 23,000 clones; the ten most common clones hold around 4%. Sequencing was performed on CD4+ T cells from blood (PBMCs), taken 6 months after the transplant. The receptors shown here come from a human patient who received a combined kidney and bone marrow transplant. The T cells may partly be graft donor cells.

Note on this clone: Read data end 3 residues before the CDR3 end; the end is taken from the germline J gene. The chain combines TRBV19 with TRBJ1-2, with TRBD1 identical over 9 bases. Per the germline V gene, CDR1 is LNHDA and CDR2 is SQIVND (reference sequence). J was trimmed by 4 bases and V by 7 bases; bases with no gene match: 16. The CDR3 sequence is 17 residues long. Incomplete CDR3 DNA: TGTGCCAGTACCTCCGGGGAAGGGACAGGGTTTACCTATGGC. Translating gives CASTSGEGTGFTYG. The full CDR3 is CASTSGEGTGFTYGYTF.

About this clone itself: The read gets to within 3 residues of the CDR3 end, and the germline J gene fills in the rest. The J gene is TRBJ2-5, the V gene TRBV7-9; the D gene is possibly TRBD2 (5 bases). Germline assignment: CDR1 SEHNR and CDR2 FQNEAQ (reference sequence). The CDR3 runs to 14 residues. Trimming pared 5 bases from V and 5 bases from J, leaving 15 bases between. CDR3 residues: CASSRGLSGETQYF. The CDR3 DNA, read in part, is TGTGCCAGCAGCCGAGGACTCTCCGGGGAGACC.

On this clone itself: Read data end 3 residues before the CDR3 end; the end is taken from the germline J gene. This chain uses TRBV5-1 with TRBJ2-6; no clear D gene. The CDR3 runs 13 residues. Germline CDR1 and CDR2: SGHRS and YFSETQ. V lost 4 bases and J 2 bases, leaving 4 bases between the germline ends. This CDR3 reads CASSPTGANVLTF. The DNA read from the CDR3 is TGCGCCAGCAGCCCTACTGGGGCCAACGTC.

Concerning this clone: The read stops 3 residues short of the end of the CDR3; the missing end is completed from the germline J gene. V is TRBV7-8 and J is TRBJ2-7; tentative D call: TRBD1 (6 bases). The germline CDR1 and CDR2 sequences are SGHVS and FQNEAQ. V lost 5 bases to trimming and J lost 3 bases, with 11 bases between them. CDR3 length: 13 residues. CDR3 DNA, as far as it was read: TGTGCCAGCAGCCGGACAGTCCTCTACGAG. It codes for CASSRTVLYE. The full CDR3 protein is CASSRTVLYEQYF.

As concerns this clone: From the germline J gene comes the end of the CDR3, since the read stops 3 residues before it. V and J are TRBV19 and TRBJ2-7; 11 bases fit TRBD1. Germline V CDR1 and CDR2: LNHDA, SQIVND (reference sequence). This CDR3 contains 13 residues. J lost 6 bases, V lost 8 bases, and 6 bases had no gene match. Incomplete CDR3 DNA: TGTGCCAGTGGGGGACAGGGGGTCGGCGAG. Translating it yields CASGGQGVGE. The full CDR3 protein is CASGGQGVGEQYF.

As for this clone: Read coverage stops 3 residues before the CDR3 terminus; the germline J gene supplies the remainder. The chain employs TRBV5-1 and TRBJ2-2; 10 nucleotides match TRBD1. CDR3 length equals 15 residues. The V gene's germline CDR1 is SGHRS and CDR2 YFSETQ. V was clipped by 6 bases and J by 5 bases; unmatched bases: 7. The CDR3 region is CASKTGGAWTGELFF. Incomplete CDR3 DNA: TGCGCCAGCAAGACAGGGGGCGCGTGGACCGGGGAG.

Remarks on this clone: The read terminates 3 residues before the CDR3 end, so the remaining end is supplied by the germline J gene. V is TRBV11-2 and J is TRBJ2-4; maybe TRBD2 (6 bases). V was shortened by 5 bases and J by 8 bases, with 13 bases between the two germline ends. Looked up from germline, CDR1 is SGHAT and CDR2 is FQNNGV. The CDR3 has 13 residues. The CDR3 protein is CASSQVRRDIQYF. The CDR3 bases that were read are TGTGCCAGCAGCCAGGTCCGGAGGGACATT.

With regard to this clone: The CDR3 extends 3 residues past the end of the read, so its final part is completed from the germline J gene. This rearrangement joins TRBV5-1 to TRBJ1-2, with 8 bases matching TRBD1. CDR1 SGHRS and CDR2 YFSETQ come from the germline V gene. V shed 2 bases and J 3 bases; nucleotides not matched to a gene: 3. The CDR3 length is 14 residues. The CDR3 sequence: CASSLLTGDYGYTF. CDR3 bases read: TGCGCCAGCAGCTTATTGACAGGGGACTATGGC.

Remarks on this clone: The sequenced fragment ends 3 residues before the CDR3 boundary, so the rest is inferred from the germline J gene. The V and J genes are TRBV2 and TRBJ2-1; 9 bases are a match to TRBD1. V was clipped by 5 bases and J by 7 bases; unmatched bases: 3. Germline-derived CDR1 and CDR2 are SNHLY and FYNNEI. The CDR3 contains 13 residues. CDR3 bases read: TGTGCCAGCAGTTGGGACAGGGTTAATGAG. It encodes CASSWDRVNE. The full CDR3 protein reads CASSWDRVNEQFF. Full variable domain (outside the CDR3, taken from reference TRBV2 and TRBJ2-1): EPEVTQTPSHQVTQMGQEVILRCVPISNHLYFYWYRQILGQKVEFLVSFYNNEISEKSEIFDDQFSVERPDGSNFTLKIRSTKLEDSAMYFCASSWDRVNEQFFGPGTRLTVL.

Considering frequency, this clone is medium-sized. The read terminates 3 residues ahead of where the CDR3 ends, so the germline J gene completes it. The V call is TRBV6-2 or TRBV6-3, the J call TRBJ2-1; 11 nucleotides align to TRBD2. V lost 7 bases to trimming and J lost 5 bases; unmatched junction nucleotides: 7. Germline values: CDR1 MNHEY, CDR2 SVGEGT. The CDR3 extends over 15 amino acids. The covered CDR3 bases are TGTGCCAGCATCATCGGGACTAGCGGTAACAATGAG. It translates to CASIIGTSGNNE. The whole CDR3 reads CASIIGTSGNNEQFF.

A remark on this clone: The sequence runs out 3 residues before the end of the CDR3; the remainder is reconstructed from the germline J gene. The chain links TRBV20-1 to TRBJ2-5, with D possibly being TRBD2 (6 bases). From germline, CDR1 is DFQATT and CDR2 SNEGSKA (reference sequence). The CDR3 is made up of 15 amino acids. V lost 0 bases and J lost 4, with 15 bases in between. The CDR3: CSAREPGGISETQYF. Incomplete CDR3 DNA: TGCAGTGCTAGAGAGCCCGGGGGAATTTCAGAGACC.

Remarks on this clone: Read data end 3 residues before the CDR3 end; the end is taken from the germline J gene. The genes are TRBV18 and TRBJ2-1, with TRBD1 identical over 10 bases. The CDR3 covers 15 residues. The germline CDR1 and CDR2 sequences are KGHSH and LQKENI. J gave up 1 base and V 4 bases, and 1 base lay outside the gene matches. The CDR3 is CASSRGQGSYNEQFF. The part of the CDR3 DNA that was read is TGTGCCAGCTCACGGGGACAGGGGTCCTACAATGAG.

With respect to this clone: The read falls 3 residues short of the CDR3 end, and the missing part is taken from the germline J gene. The rearrangement links TRBV5-5 to TRBJ1-4; 11 nucleotides agree with TRBD1. From germline, CDR1 is SGHKS and CDR2 YYEKEE (reference sequence). This CDR3 region has 14 residues. Trimming took 4 bases from V and 8 from J; bases not matched to a gene: 4. The CDR3 is CASSPDRGREKLFF. The CDR3 bases that were read are TGTGCCAGCAGCCCGGACAGGGGGCGAGAAAAA.

On this clone itself: The read comes to an end 3 residues before the CDR3 does, leaving the germline J gene to fill in the end. V and J are TRBV2 and TRBJ1-2; the D gene is possibly TRBD1 (5 bases). CDR1 and CDR2 from the germline V gene are SNHLY and FYNNEI. The CDR3 spans 15 residues. Trimming stripped 1 base from V and 7 bases from J, with 16 bases between. CDR3 sequence: CASSEGKGAGGGYTF. CDR3 DNA, as far as it was read: TGTGCCAGCAGTGAAGGGAAAGGGGCCGGGGGTGGC.

Concerning this clone itself: Read coverage stops 3 residues before the CDR3 terminus; the germline J gene supplies the remainder. The rearrangement uses TRBV28 and TRBJ1-2; 12 nucleotides match TRBD1. After removal of 6 bases from V and 7 bases from J, the junction contained 9 bases not matched to a gene. The germline V gene encodes CDR1 MDHEN and CDR2 SYDVKM. There are 15 residues in the CDR3. The covered CDR3 bases are TGTGCCAGCAGATATGGGACAGGGGGCTTGGGTGGC. Translation: CASRYGTGGLGG. The entire CDR3 is CASRYGTGGLGGYTF.

With respect to this clone: The CDR3 end is not reached by the read, which stops 3 residues before it; the germline J gene fills it in. The rearrangement joins TRBV20-1 to TRBJ1-3, with no clear D. The CDR3 loop spans 15 amino acids. Germline lookup yields CDR1 DFQATT and CDR2 SNEGSKA (reference sequence). Trimming pared 0 bases from V and 0 bases from J, leaving 9 bases between. The sequenced part of the CDR3 DNA is TGCAGTGCTAGAGACTCCGGGGTCTCTGGAAACACC. This sequence encodes CSARDSGVSGNT. The full CDR3 is CSARDSGVSGNTIYF.

A note on this clone: The read gets to within 3 residues of the CDR3 end, and the germline J gene fills in the rest. The V and J genes are TRBV19 and TRBJ1-1, with 8 bases fitting TRBD1. This CDR3 is 15 amino acids long. Trimming removed 3 bases from V and 4 bases from J; junction bases left unmatched: 7. From germline, CDR1 is LNHDA and CDR2 SQIVND (reference sequence). The part of the CDR3 DNA that was read is TGTGCCAGTAGTATGGGCGGACAGGGCAGCACTGAA. It translates to CASSMGGQGSTE. The entire CDR3 is CASSMGGQGSTEAFF.

A remark on this clone: The read ends 3 residues shy of where the CDR3 ends; the end is completed using the germline J gene. The rearrangement links TRBV19 to TRBJ1-4; 9 bases are shared with TRBD1. Germline V gene lookup returns CDR1 LNHDA and CDR2 SQIVND (reference sequence). CDR3 size: 15 residues. Losses at the gene ends were 5 bases for V and 5 bases for J; bases not matched to a gene: 6. CDR3 loop: CASSAWDRVNEKLFF. The sequenced part of the CDR3 DNA is TGTGCCAGTAGTGCCTGGGACAGGGTAAATGAAAAA.

About this clone itself: The CDR3 is cut off 3 residues early in the read; its end comes from the germline J gene. The J gene is TRBJ2-3, the V gene TRBV2, with 7 bases identical to TRBD1. Germline V CDR1 and CDR2: SNHLY, FYNNEI. This CDR3 has 13 amino acids. The J segment lost 0 bases and the V segment lost 7 bases, leaving 1 base of the junction unmatched. CDR3 DNA, as far as it was read: TGTGCCAGCAACAGGGGTAGCACAGATACG. Protein: CASNRGSTDT. The full CDR3 reads CASNRGSTDTQYF.

Note on this clone: Read coverage stops 3 residues before the CDR3 terminus; the germline J gene supplies the remainder. Other DNA sequences in the same sample also yield this CDR3. The rearrangement uses TRBV19 and TRBJ1-1; TRBD1 agrees at 10 bases. This CDR3 contains 16 residues. CDR1 LNHDA and CDR2 SQIVND come from the germline V gene (reference sequence). Losses at the gene ends were 11 bases for V and 1 base for J; bases not matched to a gene: 13. This CDR3 reads CASRGTGAKENTEAFF. CDR3 bases read: TGTGCCTCCCGAGGGACAGGGGCAAAGGAGAACACTGAA.

Regarding this clone: The read halts 3 residues ahead of the CDR3 end, with the missing end drawn from the germline J gene. V usage is TRBV7-2 and J usage is TRBJ1-2; D is unclear. The CDR3 runs to 13 residues. V was shortened by 5 bases and J by 5 bases, with 12 bases between the two germline ends. Per germline, CDR1 SGHTA and CDR2 FQGNSA. CDR3 region: CASSPTWKYGYTF. The sequenced CDR3 bases are TGTGCCAGCAGCCCGACATGGAAGTATGGC.